This T cell receptor beta chain was profiled in a study of T cells in women clearing cervical HPV infection. The overall study: For cases, blood was sampled a median approximately 150 days after lesion detection, interquartile range roughly 80 to 220 days.

This CDR3 is 16 amino acids long. The V gene's germline CDR1 is DFQATT and CDR2 SNEGSKA (reference sequence). V was cut by 0 bases and J by 0 bases, with 14 bases left in between. As for this clone: Its antigen is undetermined. From the germline J gene comes the end of the CDR3, since the read stops 3 residues before it.

Study results and caveats: Cases carried less TRBV6-7 than controls: approximately 0.1% versus 0.16%. T-cell numbers per sample were unknown and may explain richness differences. Cases and controls were distinguished at AUC about 0.8 by richness and V genes.

Measured with immunoSEQ multiplex PCR; TCRdb has only the in-frame clones, and not every one. This sample's table has approximately 35,000 clones. This clonotype was sampled from a woman between 18 and 70 years old with a cervical HPV16 infection that either progressed to CIN3+ or cleared (not recorded which). The chain carries TRBV20-1 and TRBJ2-5; the D gene is possibly TRBD1 (7 bases). Sequencing was performed on blood buffy coat. The part of the CDR3 DNA that was read is TGCAGTGCTAGAGATAGGGGGCGGGGAAACCAAGAGACC. Residues: CSARDRGRGNQET. The whole CDR3 protein reads CSARDRGRGNQETQYF.